Below are 19 T cell receptor beta chains sequenced from a single sample in a study of CD8 T cells in Susac syndrome. Random hexamers served to reverse transcribe roughly 0.45 to 1 ug RNA. TCRdb re-analysed the immunoSEQ multiplex PCR reads in MiXCR, keeping a single row per CDR3 protein. The table has roughly 250,000 distinct CDR3 sequences, 90% to 97% seen once. Sequenced sample: CD4+ T cells from PBMCs. The receptors were sampled from a human donor with Susac syndrome.

V usage is TRBV18 and J usage is TRBJ2-7; 14 positions agree with TRBD2. The CDR3 has 14 residues. V lost 3 bases to trimming and J lost 9 bases; unmatched junction nucleotides: 4. Germline V gene sequence: CDR1 KGHSH, CDR2 LQKENI. CDR3 coding DNA: TGTGCCAGCTCACCGATGGGACTAGCGGGAGTGCAGTACTTC. Protein product: CASSPMGLAGVQYF.

This clonotype was detected only once. The chain couples TRBV28 to TRBJ1-5, with D possibly being TRBD1 (5 bases). The CDR3 totals 16 residues. The germline V gene has CDR1 MDHEN and CDR2 SYDVKM. V dropped 6 bases and J dropped 1 base, with 16 bases sitting between them. For the CDR3, the DNA is TGTGCCAGCAGCCCTCAGACAAGGGGAAGCAATCAGCCCCAGCATTTT. Protein: CASSPQTRGSNQPQHF.

This chain connects TRBV11-3 to TRBJ2-3; 7 bases fit TRBD2. The CDR3 extends over 14 amino acids. Germline values: CDR1 SGHNT, CDR2 YENEEA. With V trimmed by 5 bases and J by 3 bases, 5 bases remained unmatched. CDR3 sequence: CASSPTAGTDTQYF. DNA of the CDR3: TGTGCCAGCAGCCCGACAGCGGGAACAGATACGCAGTATTTT.

This clonotype came up once. The chain couples TRBV15 to TRBJ2-2, with D perhaps assigned TRBD1 or TRBD2 (5 bases each). The CDR3 is 15 amino acids. The germline gives CDR1 LNHNV, CDR2 YYDKDF (reference sequence). Trimming pared 5 bases from V and 5 bases from J, leaving 15 bases between. The CDR3 sequence is CATSQGLEGTGELFF. The CDR3 region has the DNA TGTGCCACCAGCCAAGGCTTAGAGGGGACCGGGGAGCTGTTTTTT.

Details on this clonotype: Relative to the germline gene, one junction end is altered; a read error may explain this. The J gene is TRBJ1-4, the V gene TRBV29-1; D may be TRBD1 (6 bases). Germline V gives CDR1 SQVTM, CDR2 ANQGSEA. The CDR3 spans 11 residues. For the CDR3, the DNA is TGCAGCGCTGAACAGGGTGAAAAACTGTTTTTT. Translating it yields CSAEQGEKLFF. The variable domain in full, completed from reference TRBV29-1 and TRBJ1-4, reads SAVISQKPSRDICQRGTSLTIQCQVDSQVTMMFWYRQQPGQSLTLIATANQGSEATYESGFVIDKFPISRPNLTFSTLTVSNMSPEDSSIYLCSAEQGEKLFFGSGTQLSVL.

V is TRBV27 and J is TRBJ2-1; 8 bases fit TRBD2. The V gene's germline CDR1 is MNHEY and CDR2 SMNVEV (reference sequence). The CDR3 runs 15 residues. V trimming: 2 bases; J trimming: 0 bases; junction bases outside the gene matches: 0. CDR3 sequence: CASSLREGSYNEQFF. DNA of the CDR3: TGTGCCAGCAGTTTACGGGAGGGCTCCTACAATGAGCAGTTCTTC.

The chain couples TRBV29-1 to TRBJ2-7; D is possibly TRBD2 (6 bases). The germline V gene encodes CDR1 SQVTM and CDR2 ANQGSEA. V lost 4 bases and J 7 bases, leaving 20 bases between the germline ends. The CDR3 runs 14 residues. The CDR3 region is CSVAAGLNIWEQYF. CDR3 coding DNA: TGCAGCGTTGCGGCCGGACTAAACATATGGGAGCAGTACTTC.

CDR3 protein: CSATTGMSNTEAFF. CDR3 DNA sequence: TGCAGCGCAACGACAGGGATGAGCAACACTGAAGCTTTCTTT. The V gene is TRBV29-1, the J gene TRBJ1-1; 7 positions match TRBD1. V lost 7 bases to trimming and J lost 2 bases; unmatched junction nucleotides: 10. The CDR3 is 14 amino acids. The germline gives CDR1 SQVTM, CDR2 ANQGSEA.

The rearrangement links TRBV29-1 to TRBJ1-2; D possibly corresponds to TRBD1 (5 bases). Germline V CDR1 and CDR2: SQVTM, ANQGSEA. The CDR3 spans 14 residues. Trimming removed 2 bases from V and 5 bases from J, with 15 bases in between. CDR3 region: CSVEPGTQEYGYTF. The CDR3 nucleotides read TGCAGCGTTGAACCCGGGACGCAGGAATATGGCTACACCTTC.

The CDR3 spells CSARARSGTNYEQYF. The CDR3 DNA reads as TGCAGTGCTAGAGCAAGATCCGGGACAAACTACGAGCAGTACTTC. This chain uses TRBV20-1 with TRBJ2-7, with a tentative D call TRBD1 (6 bases). Germline loops: CDR1 DFQATT, CDR2 SNEGSKA (reference sequence). This CDR3 spans 15 amino acids. V was clipped by 1 base and J by 3 bases, with 16 bases between them.

The V and J genes are TRBV19 and TRBJ2-2; TRBD2 matches at 8 bases. Germline-derived CDR1 and CDR2 are LNHDA and SQIVND (reference sequence). The trim removed 3 bases at V and 3 bases at J, leaving 6 bases unmatched. This CDR3 contains 16 residues. The CDR3 nucleotides read TGTGCCAGTAGTATGGGGACTAGTTTATACACCGGGGAGCTGTTTTTT. Translated: CASSMGTSLYTGELFF.

The chain carries TRBV30 and TRBJ2-7; 7 nucleotides align to TRBD1. Germline trimming cut 2 bases from V and 3 bases from J; bases unmatched to any gene: 7. The germline gives CDR1 GTSNPN, CDR2 SVGIG (reference sequence). The CDR3 spans 14 residues. The CDR3 reads CAWSWGTAIYEQYF. The CDR3 DNA reads as TGTGCCTGGAGTTGGGGGACAGCTATCTACGAGCAGTACTTC.

The rearrangement uses TRBV4-1 and TRBJ2-2, with D possibly being TRBD1 (5 bases). Trimming removed 1 base at V and 7 bases at J, with 13 bases between. This CDR3 contains 15 residues. The germline CDR1 and CDR2 sequences are MGHRA and YSYEKL. The CDR3 loop reads CASSQVSWGGGELFF. CDR3 nucleotide sequence: TGCGCCAGCAGCCAAGTCTCCTGGGGCGGCGGGGAGCTGTTTTTT.

This chain links TRBV18 with TRBJ2-7; 7 bases are a match to TRBD1. Unmatched junction bases numbered 8, after V lost 3 bases and J lost 3 bases. CDR1 is KGHSH, CDR2 LQKENI, per germline. The CDR3 has 15 residues. The CDR3 sequence is CASSPGTVRNYEQYF. Here the CDR3 DNA reads TGTGCCAGCTCACCGGGGACAGTCAGAAACTACGAGCAGTACTTC.

The chain recombines TRBV9 with TRBJ1-5; no reliable D call. The CDR3 spans 15 residues. V lost 0 bases and J lost 2, with 9 bases in between. CDR1 is SGDLS and CDR2 is YYNGEE in the germline V gene. The CDR3 protein is CASSVGVDGNQPQHF. The CDR3 region has the DNA TGTGCCAGCAGCGTAGGGGTTGATGGCAATCAGCCCCAGCATTTT.

This CDR3 reads CAWGASGPETQYF. The CDR3 DNA sequence: TGTGCCTGGGGGGCATCCGGGCCGGAGACCCAGTACTTC. This sequence joins TRBV30 and TRBJ2-5, with D maybe TRBD1 (5 bases). CDR1 is GTSNPN, CDR2 SVGIG, per germline (reference sequence). V lost 5 bases and J lost 5, with 15 bases in between. The CDR3 is 13 amino acids. Full variable domain (remainder filled in from reference TRBV30 and TRBJ2-5): SQTIHQWPATLVQPVGSPLSLECTVEGTSNPNLYWYRQAAGRGLQLLFYSVGIGQISSEVPQNLSASRPQDRQFILSSKKLLLSDSGFYLCAWGASGPETQYFGPGTRLLVL.

The chain recombines TRBV11-1 with TRBJ1-1; D ambiguous. Between the trimmed V and J ends, which lost 2 bases and 6 bases, there was a span of 10 bases. CDR3 length equals 13 residues. Germline CDR1 reads SGHAT; CDR2 reads FQDESV (reference sequence). Written as DNA, the CDR3 is TGTGCCAGCAGCTTACGGCGTCGGGCTGAAGCTTTCTTT. Residues: CASSLRRRAEAFF.

The chain employs TRBV28 and TRBJ1-5; 10 bases agree with TRBD1. CDR1 is MDHEN, CDR2 SYDVKM, per germline. The CDR3 is 13 amino acids. V shed 6 bases, J shed 5 bases, and the junction held 1 base outside the gene matches. The CDR3 region is CASRGQGDQPQHF. Written as DNA, the CDR3 is TGTGCCAGCAGAGGACAGGGGGATCAGCCCCAGCATTTT.

In DNA form, the CDR3 reads TGCAGCGTTTATGACTGGGAGGGTGGCTACACCTTC. Protein product: CSVYDWEGGYTF. The rearrangement uses TRBV29-1 and TRBJ1-2, with D unclear. The CDR3 covers 12 residues. The germline V and J ends were trimmed by 5 bases and 7 bases, with 14 bases remaining between them. The germline CDR1 and CDR2 sequences are SQVTM and ANQGSEA.